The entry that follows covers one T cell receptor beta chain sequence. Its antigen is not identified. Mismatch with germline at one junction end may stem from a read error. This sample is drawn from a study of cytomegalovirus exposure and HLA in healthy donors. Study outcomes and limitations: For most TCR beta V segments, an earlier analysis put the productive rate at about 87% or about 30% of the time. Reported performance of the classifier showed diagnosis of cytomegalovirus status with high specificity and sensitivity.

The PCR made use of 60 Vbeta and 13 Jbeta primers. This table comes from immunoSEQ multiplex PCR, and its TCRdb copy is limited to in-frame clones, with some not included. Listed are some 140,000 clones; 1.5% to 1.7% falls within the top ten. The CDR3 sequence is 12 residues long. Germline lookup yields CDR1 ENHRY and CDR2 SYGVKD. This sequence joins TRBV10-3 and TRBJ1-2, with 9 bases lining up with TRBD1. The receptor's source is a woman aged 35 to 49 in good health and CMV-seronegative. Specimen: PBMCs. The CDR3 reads CATSRGQGSVIF. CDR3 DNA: TGTGCCACTTCTAGGGGACAGGGAAGTGTGATCTTC.